This entry lists 28 T cell receptor beta chains sequenced from one sample in a study of T cells after yellow fever vaccination. TCRdb called the 5' RACE reads again in MiXCR, with one record for every CDR3 protein. The sample carries hundreds of thousands of distinct CDR3 sequences, less than 9.5% recorded once. Here the sequenced sample was CD4+ T cells sorted from PBMCs, taken 5 days after the yellow fever booster vaccination. These receptor sequences come from a man aged 18 to 29 who received the YFV17D yellow fever vaccine.

This clonotype was seen repeatedly, ten times or more. The rearrangement links TRBV6-5 to TRBJ1-2, with unresolved D. The V gene lost 0 bases and the J gene lost 4 bases, with 9 bases spanning the gap. This CDR3 is built from 14 residues. The germline V gene encodes CDR1 MNHEY and CDR2 SVGAGI. In DNA form, the CDR3 reads TGTGCCAGCAGTTACTCGACGCAAAGCTATGGCTACACCTTC. Translating it yields CASSYSTQSYGYTF.

Only a few counts were recorded for this clonotype. V gene TRBV15 combines with J gene TRBJ1-6; TRBD1 might be the D (6 bases). Germline V gives CDR1 LNHNV, CDR2 YYDKDF (reference sequence). The V end was cut by 0 bases, the J end by 10 bases, with 16 bases between. This CDR3 has 16 amino acids. CDR3 sequence: CATSRDTRGGGSPLHF. The CDR3 coding sequence is TGTGCCACCAGCAGAGATACTCGGGGCGGGGGCTCACCCCTCCACTTT.

This rearrangement joins TRBV6-5 to TRBJ1-2, with D possibly matching TRBD1 (5 bases). The germline V gene has CDR1 MNHEY and CDR2 SVGAGI. This CDR3 has 16 residues. V was trimmed by 5 bases and J by 1 base, leaving 17 bases between them. The CDR3 bases are TGTGCCAGCAGTCCCGGCACAGGTTTCCTTAACTATGGCTACACCTTC. This sequence encodes CASSPGTGFLNYGYTF.

This chain joins TRBV7-9 and TRBJ1-2, with D perhaps matching TRBD1 (6 bases). V lost 0 bases, J lost 5 bases, and 10 bases lay in between. Germline V lookup: CDR1 SEHNR, CDR2 FQNEAQ (reference sequence). The CDR3 runs 14 residues. CDR3 coding DNA: TGTGCCAGCAGCTTAGCTGTTACAGGGTATGGCTACACCTTC. Its translation: CASSLAVTGYGYTF.

The rearrangement links TRBV12-3 or TRBV12-4 to TRBJ1-4; no definite D call. This CDR3 has 11 amino acids. Trimming took off 5 bases at V and 8 bases at J, with 6 bases between the two ends. This CDR3 reads CASSRLEKLFF. The CDR3 DNA reads TGTGCCAGCAGTAGATTAGAAAAACTGTTTTTT.

This clonotype was observed a few times. V and J are TRBV5-1 and TRBJ2-5; D perhaps matches TRBD2 (6 bases). The CDR3 has 14 residues. In germline, CDR1 is SGHRS, CDR2 YFSETQ. V dropped 7 bases and J dropped 5 bases, with 18 bases sitting between them. In DNA form, the CDR3 reads TGCGCCAGCGGCGGGGTCTCCGGTCGGGAGACCCAGTACTTC. It translates to CASGGVSGRETQYF.

This clonotype was counted between two and nine times. This rearrangement joins TRBV3-2 to TRBJ2-3; the table's D gene call, TRBD1, was not cross checked with the DNA. TRBV3-2 is reported as a pseudogene. This CDR3 has 16 residues. This CDR3 reads CASSQDGQGGTDTQYF. The CDR3 bases are TGTGCCAGCAGCCAAGACGGACAGGGAGGCACAGATACGCAGTATTTT.

This chain uses TRBV9 with TRBJ1-3; the match to TRBD1 covers 7 bases. The CDR3 is made up of 15 amino acids. V lost 4 bases and J lost 6; bases outside the gene matches: 10. Germline V gene lookup returns CDR1 SGDLS and CDR2 YYNGEE. The CDR3 loop reads CASSPGGTEPNTIYF. Here the CDR3 DNA reads TGTGCCAGCAGCCCCGGAGGGACAGAGCCAAACACCATATATTTT.

This clonotype was seen many times. The CDR3 DNA is TGCAGCGTTGAAGACGGGGGGCCCAAGTATTTT. Residues: CSVEDGGPKYF. V gene TRBV29-1 combines with J gene TRBJ2-3, with D maybe TRBD2 (7 bases). V lost 0 bases, J lost 13 bases, and 11 bases lay in between. There are 11 residues in the CDR3. CDR1 and CDR2 from the germline V gene are SQVTM and ANQGSEA.

This clonotype was recorded at least ten times. CDR3 bases: TGCGCCAGCAGCCCGGAGGGCCGCGGAGGCACAGATACGCAGTATTTT. Its translation is CASSPEGRGGTDTQYF. The J gene is TRBJ2-3, the V gene TRBV5-1; D is possibly TRBD2 (6 bases). CDR3 length: 16 amino acids. CDR1 SGHRS and CDR2 YFSETQ come from the germline V gene. V lost 4 bases to trimming and J lost 1 base, with 16 bases between them.

This clonotype was picked up a small number of times. The DNA for the CDR3 is TGTGCCAGCAGCCCTCGACTTGTGGGGGAGACCCAGTACTTC. This gives the protein CASSPRLVGETQYF. The chain combines TRBV3-1 with TRBJ2-5; D is undetermined. The V end was cut by 4 bases, the J end by 5 bases, with 14 bases between. The CDR3 has 14 amino acids. The germline CDR1 and CDR2 sequences are LGHDT and YNNKEL (reference sequence).

This clonotype was detected ten times or more. The genes are TRBV2 and TRBJ2-3, with 7 bases lining up with TRBD1. CDR3 size: 13 residues. V shed 6 bases and J 5 bases; nucleotides not matched to a gene: 5. Germline V gene data show CDR1 as SNHLY and CDR2 as FYNNEI. The CDR3 coding sequence is TGTGCCAGCAGCGGGGACAGCGGAGATACGCAGTATTTT. As protein: CASSGDSGDTQYF.

This clonotype was seen only a few times. The chain couples TRBV4-3 to TRBJ2-1, with D tentatively TRBD2 (6 bases). V gave up 8 bases and J gave up 2 bases, with 10 bases separating them. The CDR3 runs 13 residues. Per germline, CDR1 LGHNA and CDR2 YSLEER. Written as DNA, the CDR3 is TGCGCCAGCCGCGGGACCGCCTACAATGAGCAGTTCTTC. Its protein product is CASRGTAYNEQFF.

This chain connects TRBV6-5 to TRBJ1-1; no definite D call. The germline V and J ends were trimmed by 2 bases and 7 bases, with 14 bases remaining between them. The CDR3 sequence is 14 residues long. The germline CDR1 and CDR2 sequences are MNHEY and SVGAGI. Here the CDR3 DNA reads TGTGCCAGCAGTTACGATCTATCGCTGGTTGAAGCTTTCTTT. Protein product: CASSYDLSLVEAFF.

This chain uses TRBV10-2 with TRBJ2-2; D perhaps matches TRBD2 (5 bases). Germline V lookup: CDR1 WSHSY, CDR2 SAAADI. Deletions cut 8 bases from V and 3 bases from J, with 25 bases between. The CDR3 spans 18 residues. In DNA form, the CDR3 reads TGCGCCAGCCAACGGGAAATTCGGCGGCGGTGGGACACCGGGGAGCTGTTTTTT. Its protein is CASQREIRRRWDTGELFF.

This clonotype has at least ten counts. The chain recombines TRBV11-2 with TRBJ2-5, with D unresolved. The V end lost 3 bases, the J end lost 2 bases, and 7 bases lay between the germline ends. This CDR3 has 13 amino acids. CDR1 and CDR2 (germline): SGHAT, FQNNGV. The CDR3 DNA sequence: TGTGCCAGCAGCTTTGGGTTTCAAGAGACCCAGTACTTC. Protein product: CASSFGFQETQYF.

CDR3: CASSLSGTGSGEKLFF. The CDR3 DNA follows: TGTGCCAGCAGTCTCTCCGGGACAGGGAGTGGGGAAAAACTGTTTTTT. The rearrangement joins TRBV6-6 to TRBJ1-4; 9 bases line up with TRBD1. There are 16 residues in the CDR3. V shed 5 bases, J shed 8 bases, and the junction held 12 bases outside the gene matches. In germline, CDR1 is MNHNY, CDR2 SVGAGI (reference sequence).

The chain uses TRBV4-3 and TRBJ2-3; 9 nucleotides match TRBD2. The CDR3 is made up of 17 amino acids. With 0 bases clipped from V and 1 base from J, the junction kept 5 bases outside the gene matches. From germline, CDR1 is LGHNA and CDR2 YSLEER. Written as DNA, the CDR3 is TGCGCCAGCAGCCAAGATCGAGCGGGGGGTGGCACAGATACGCAGTATTTT. Amino acid sequence: CASSQDRAGGGTDTQYF.

This clonotype was counted a few times. The CDR3 spells CASSHLPYEQFF. CDR3 nucleotide sequence: TGTGCCAGCAGCCATCTCCCGTATGAGCAGTTCTTC. The chain has TRBV14 and TRBJ2-1; D not certain. The CDR3 runs to 12 residues. Germline V CDR1 and CDR2: SGHDN, FVKESK. The V and J ends lost 3 bases and 8 bases respectively, with 8 bases between them.

This clonotype was seen more than once but under ten times. J is TRBJ2-3 and V is TRBV11-2; 11 nucleotides match TRBD1. The CDR3 spans 19 residues. Germline CDR1 SGHAT, CDR2 FQNNGV. Trimming removed 1 base from V and 5 bases from J; junction bases left unmatched: 14. The CDR3 region is CASSLGEIRTGGHGDTQYF. The CDR3 region has the DNA TGTGCCAGCAGCTTAGGAGAGATACGGACAGGGGGCCATGGAGATACGCAGTATTTT. Supplemented by reference TRBV11-2 and TRBJ2-3, the full variable domain reads EAGVAQSPRYKIIEKRQSVAFWCNPISGHATLYWYQQILGQGPKLLIQFQNNGVVDDSQLPKDRFSAERLKGVDSTLKIQPAKLEDSAVYLCASSLGEIRTGGHGDTQYFGPGTRLTVL.

This clonotype has just a few counts. This chain connects TRBV5-1 to TRBJ2-1, with D maybe TRBD1 (5 bases). The ends were cut back, 4 bases at V and 0 bases at J, with 11 bases in the middle. CDR1 and CDR2 from the germline V gene are SGHRS and YFSETQ. The CDR3 covers 15 residues. CDR3 in amino acids: CASSSAGFSYNEQFF. DNA for the CDR3: TGCGCCAGCAGCAGCGCAGGGTTCTCCTACAATGAGCAGTTCTTC.

The chain joins TRBV6-2 or TRBV6-3 to TRBJ2-3, with 8 bases fitting TRBD2. The ends lost 5 bases at V and 2 bases at J; junction bases unmatched: 6. CDR1 is MNHEY, CDR2 SVGEGT, per germline. This CDR3 comprises 15 residues. CDR3 in DNA: TGTGCCAGCAGTCCTCTCGGACTAGCCACAGATACGCAGTATTTT. It translates to CASSPLGLATDTQYF.

This clonotype was counted at least ten times. V and J are TRBV4-3 and TRBJ2-3, with 10 nucleotides matching TRBD1. V trimming: 1 base; J trimming: 0 bases; junction bases outside the gene matches: 1. Germline CDR1 LGHNA, CDR2 YSLEER. There are 16 residues in the CDR3. In DNA, the CDR3 is TGCGCCAGCAGCCAAGTGGGACAGGGGAGCACAGATACGCAGTATTTT. Protein sequence: CASSQVGQGSTDTQYF.

The chain recombines TRBV7-9 with TRBJ2-1; TRBD2 might be the D (5 bases). The CDR3 loop spans 13 amino acids. V dropped 3 bases and J dropped 8 bases, with 11 bases sitting between them. Germline V gene sequence: CDR1 SEHNR, CDR2 FQNEAQ (reference sequence). The CDR3 DNA reads as TGTGCCAGCAGCTTCGGGATGGAGCATGAGCAGTTCTTC. Protein sequence: CASSFGMEHEQFF.

This sequence joins TRBV4-1 and TRBJ1-4; D remains unclear. Germline-derived CDR1 and CDR2 are MGHRA and YSYEKL. The V gene lost 4 bases and the J gene lost 4 bases, with 10 bases spanning the gap. The CDR3 runs to 14 residues. The CDR3 bases are TGCGCCAGCAGCCCGGACGGGCTTAATGAAAAACTGTTTTTT. This sequence encodes CASSPDGLNEKLFF.

This rearrangement joins TRBV19 to TRBJ2-7, with 7 positions matching TRBD1. The CDR3 contains 15 residues. Per germline, CDR1 LNHDA and CDR2 SQIVND (reference sequence). Losses at the gene ends were 3 bases for V and 4 bases for J; bases not matched to a gene: 9. This chain's CDR3 is CASSIARGGGYEQYF. CDR3 nucleotides: TGTGCCAGTAGTATCGCGAGAGGGGGCGGGTACGAGCAGTACTTC.

This clonotype was seen many times. V and J are TRBV28 and TRBJ2-3; TRBD2 aligns across 8 bases. The germline V gene encodes CDR1 MDHEN and CDR2 SYDVKM. CDR3 length equals 15 residues. The V gene end was trimmed by 5 bases and the J gene end by 5 bases; junction bases not matched to a gene: 9. CDR3 loop: CASSPSGGPGDTQYF. CDR3 DNA sequence: TGTGCCAGCAGTCCATCGGGGGGGCCGGGAGATACGCAGTATTTT.

This clonotype was detected a few times. This rearrangement joins TRBV4-3 to TRBJ1-6, with D maybe TRBD1 (5 bases). The ends were cut back, 2 bases at V and 6 bases at J, with 23 bases in the middle. Germline V gives CDR1 LGHNA, CDR2 YSLEER. The CDR3 covers 19 residues. CDR3 nucleotides: TGCGCCAGCAGCCAATCGCTAACCTCGTCCGGGACGTCTAATTCACCCCTCCACTTT. Its protein product is CASSQSLTSSGTSNSPLHF.